The 27 T cell receptor beta chains presented below share a single source sample, sequenced in a study of T cell responses to AZD1222 COVID-19 vaccine. Produced via immunoSEQ multiplex PCR; TCRdb's table is partial and in-frame only. The table lists 95,000 to 150,000 clones, about 90% of them singletons. The source material was peripheral blood, sampled on day 0 of AZD1222 vaccination. These receptors originate from an adult in good health.

This sequence joins TRBV11-1 and TRBJ1-5; D ambiguous. The CDR3 consists of 14 residues. Germline V lookup: CDR1 SGHAT, CDR2 FQDESV (reference sequence). V lost 8 bases and J 0 bases, leaving 11 bases between the germline ends. CDR3 DNA sequence: TGTGCCAGCGGTGGTAAAGATAGCAATCAGCCCCAGCATTTT. This sequence encodes CASGGKDSNQPQHF.

V gene TRBV28 combines with J gene TRBJ1-4, with TRBD1 matching 8 bases. This CDR3 has 13 amino acids. The germline V gene has CDR1 MDHEN and CDR2 SYDVKM. The junction had 4 bases not matched to a gene; V was cut back by 6 bases and J by 7 bases. CDR3 DNA sequence: TGTGCCAGCAGGGCAGGGGGCGTTGAAAAACTGTTTTTT. Protein product: CASRAGGVEKLFF.

The rearrangement joins TRBV2 to TRBJ1-1, with D uncertain. This CDR3 has 14 residues. Germline assignment: CDR1 SNHLY and CDR2 FYNNEI. V lost 6 bases to trimming and J lost 2 bases, with 13 bases between them. The CDR3 DNA follows: TGTGCCAGCAGGCGGCGGCCAGAAAACACTGAAGCTTTCTTT. Translation gives CASRRRPENTEAFF.

V and J are TRBV5-1 and TRBJ1-1; 7 nucleotides match TRBD1. CDR3 length: 16 residues. Germline CDR1 is SGHRS and CDR2 is YFSETQ. V lost 4 bases to trimming and J lost 3 bases; unmatched junction nucleotides: 12. The CDR3 DNA follows: TGCGCCAGCAGCCCCCCGGGACAGCTAATAGACACTGAAGCTTTCTTT. Its translation is CASSPPGQLIDTEAFF.

This chain uses TRBV3-1 (or the pseudogene TRBV3-2) with TRBJ2-3; D perhaps matches TRBD1 (6 bases). Germline CDR1 is LGHDT and CDR2 is YNNKEL (reference sequence). With 7 bases removed from V and 8 bases from J, the gap between germline ends came to 16 bases. The CDR3 is 13 residues long. The CDR3 region is CASTKIGGGTQYF. The CDR3 DNA reads TGTGCCAGCACAAAAATTGGGGGCGGTACGCAGTATTTT.

The chain links TRBV7-3 to TRBJ2-3, with a weak D call TRBD2 (6 bases). CDR1 is SGHTA, CDR2 FQGTGA, per germline. Trimming took 3 bases from V and 6 from J, leaving 22 bases between them. The CDR3 length is 17 residues. The CDR3: CASSFLPRGTKADTQYF. The CDR3, as DNA: TGTGCCAGCAGCTTCCTCCCGCGGGGTACGAAAGCCGATACGCAGTATTTT. The whole variable domain, remainder taken from reference TRBV7-3 and TRBJ2-3, is GAGVSQTPSNKVTEKGKYVELRCDPISGHTALYWYRQSLGQGPEFLIYFQGTGAADDSGLPNDRFFAVRPEGSVSTLKIQRTERGDSAVYLCASSFLPRGTKADTQYFGPGTRLTVL.

J is TRBJ2-1 and V is TRBV9, with 8 bases fitting TRBD2. CDR3 length: 15 residues. The germline V gene has CDR1 SGDLS and CDR2 YYNGEE. V shed 5 bases and J 7 bases; nucleotides not matched to a gene: 11. The CDR3 reads CASSESGSFLNEQFF. Here the CDR3 DNA reads TGTGCCAGCAGTGAAAGCGGGAGTTTTCTAAATGAGCAGTTCTTC.

The rearrangement joins TRBV4-2 to TRBJ2-4; TRBD1 aligns across 7 bases. Germline CDR1 LGHNA, CDR2 YNFKEQ. This CDR3 is built from 15 residues. The V segment lost 0 bases and the J segment 6 bases; nucleotides outside the gene matches: 5. The CDR3 bases are TGTGCCAGCAGCCAAGATTGGAACAGGGGAAACATTCAGTACTTC. Its translation is CASSQDWNRGNIQYF.

A few counts support this clone. The chain is built from TRBV19 and TRBJ2-1; D is unclear. Per the germline V gene, CDR1 is LNHDA and CDR2 is SQIVND (reference sequence). With 7 bases removed from V and 7 bases from J, the gap between germline ends came to 11 bases. The CDR3 is 12 amino acids. CDR3 loop: CASTKVGNEQFF. The CDR3 DNA follows: TGTGCCAGTACCAAAGTAGGTAATGAGCAGTTCTTC.

V usage is TRBV28 and J usage is TRBJ1-2; D possibly corresponds to TRBD1 (6 bases). The CDR3 loop spans 14 amino acids. Trimming left V 3 bases short and J 4 bases short, with 12 bases between. The V gene's germline CDR1 is MDHEN and CDR2 SYDVKM. CDR3 in amino acids: CASSLGDISYGYTF. The CDR3 DNA reads as TGTGCCAGCAGTTTGGGGGACATTTCCTATGGCTACACCTTC.

The chain uses TRBV7-9 and TRBJ1-5; D call uncertain. Germline CDR1 is SEHNR and CDR2 is FQNEAQ (reference sequence). The CDR3 loop spans 12 amino acids. Trimming removed 2 bases from V and 7 bases from J, with 6 bases in between. CDR3 nucleotide sequence: TGTGCCAGCAGCTTATTCGAACAGCCCCAGCATTTT. Translating it yields CASSLFEQPQHF.

The rearrangement joins TRBV3-1 (or the pseudogene TRBV3-2) to TRBJ1-5; D possibly corresponds to TRBD1 (5 bases). Germline CDR1 reads LGHDT; CDR2 reads YNNKEL (reference sequence). The CDR3 extends over 13 amino acids. The germline V and J ends were trimmed by 1 base and 5 bases, with 6 bases remaining between them. The CDR3 protein is CASSQGDYQPQHF. The CDR3 DNA follows: TGTGCCAGCAGCCAAGGGGACTATCAGCCCCAGCATTTT.

This chain uses TRBV7-6 with TRBJ2-3; 9 nucleotides align to TRBD2. CDR1 SGHVS and CDR2 FNYEAQ come from the germline V gene. V shed 5 bases and J 4 bases; nucleotides not matched to a gene: 10. The CDR3 sequence is 16 residues long. The CDR3 loop reads CASSRRREGGPDTQYF. The CDR3, as DNA: TGTGCCAGCAGCCGACGGCGGGAGGGGGGGCCAGATACGCAGTATTTT.

The chain combines TRBV12-5 with TRBJ1-1; no definite D call. Germline V lookup: CDR1 LGHNT, CDR2 FRNRAP. The CDR3 runs to 12 residues. V lost 3 bases, J lost 1 base, and 3 bases lay in between. This chain's CDR3 is CASGFWNTEAFF. The CDR3 DNA reads as TGTGCTAGTGGTTTTTGGAACACTGAAGCTTTCTTT.

The rearrangement links TRBV19 to TRBJ2-3; 7 bases are a match to TRBD1. The CDR3 spans 18 residues. The V segment lost 4 bases and the J segment 1 base; nucleotides outside the gene matches: 14. CDR1 is LNHDA and CDR2 is SQIVND in the germline V gene (reference sequence). The CDR3 sequence is CASSTLTGTAAGTDTQYF. CDR3 DNA sequence: TGTGCCAGTAGTACGTTAACCGGGACAGCCGCTGGCACAGATACGCAGTATTTT.

This clone was seen a single time. V and J are TRBV7-2 and TRBJ2-5; 13 nucleotides agree with TRBD2. Unmatched junction bases numbered 5, after V lost 6 bases and J lost 4 bases. Per germline, CDR1 SGHTA and CDR2 FQGNSA. This CDR3 is built from 15 residues. Here the CDR3 DNA reads TGTGCCAGCAGTCCAGGACTAGCGGGAGTAGAGACCCAGTACTTC. Translation: CASSPGLAGVETQYF.

The V gene is TRBV18, the J gene TRBJ1-6; the match to TRBD1 covers 11 bases. The CDR3 runs to 15 residues. The germline V gene encodes CDR1 KGHSH and CDR2 LQKENI. The V and J ends lost 4 bases and 5 bases, in that order; junction bases with no gene match: 1. CDR3 in amino acids: CASSRDRGDNSPLHF. The CDR3 region has the DNA TGTGCCAGCTCACGGGACAGGGGGGATAATTCACCCCTCCACTTT.

The rearrangement joins TRBV7-9 to TRBJ1-1, with 7 bases matching TRBD1. J was trimmed by 1 base and V by 2 bases; bases with no gene match: 10. The CDR3 sequence is 17 residues long. CDR1 and CDR2 from the germline V gene are SEHNR and FQNEAQ (reference sequence). DNA of the CDR3: TGTGCCAGCAGCTTACCCCCGGACAGGAGCGGGAACACTGAAGCTTTCTTT. It codes for CASSLPPDRSGNTEAFF.

The chain is built from TRBV23-1 and TRBJ1-3, with D tentatively TRBD1 (5 bases). TRBV23-1 is an ORF, with its function uncertain. The CDR3 consists of 17 residues. V lost 0 bases and J 4 bases, leaving 16 bases between the germline ends. The CDR3 loop is CASSQSLARELGNTIYF. CDR3 DNA: TGCGCCAGCAGTCAATCGTTGGCCAGGGAGTTAGGAAACACCATATATTTT.

The chain recombines TRBV9 with TRBJ1-1; D is uncertain. Between the trimmed V and J ends, which lost 6 bases and 10 bases, there was a span of 22 bases. Germline CDR1 SGDLS, CDR2 YYNGEE. The CDR3 runs to 14 residues. The chain's CDR3 is CASMAAPRALGAFF. In DNA, the CDR3 is TGTGCCAGCATGGCGGCCCCGAGGGCTCTAGGAGCTTTCTTT.

CDR3 sequence reads: CASSSLAEGGLSYNEQFF. In DNA, the CDR3 is TGTGCCAGCAGCTCCCTAGCGGAGGGAGGACTCTCCTACAATGAGCAGTTCTTC. This chain joins TRBV21-1 and TRBJ2-1; TRBD2 reflects the table's D call only, with no check against the DNA. TRBV21-1 is listed as a pseudogene. The CDR3 is made up of 18 amino acids.

The V and J genes are TRBV6-5 and TRBJ1-1, with D unclear. V was trimmed by 0 bases and J by 3 bases, leaving 5 bases between them. From germline, CDR1 is MNHEY and CDR2 SVGAGI. CDR3 length: 13 amino acids. CDR3 nucleotide sequence: TGTGCCAGCAGTTACTCGATGGACACTGAAGCTTTCTTT. This translates into CASSYSMDTEAFF.

The chain recombines TRBV7-6 with TRBJ2-1; TRBD1 is a possible D gene (6 bases). The CDR3 consists of 15 residues. Germline values: CDR1 SGHVS, CDR2 FNYEAQ. Trimming pared 3 bases from V and 8 bases from J, leaving 17 bases between. DNA for the CDR3: TGTGCCAGCAGCTTTCAAACAGGGAAGCTCGATGAGCAGTTCTTC. Protein sequence: CASSFQTGKLDEQFF. The full variable domain, completed using reference TRBV7-6 and TRBJ2-1, is GAGVSQSPRYKVTKRGQDVALRCDPISGHVSLYWYRQALGQGPEFLTYFNYEAQQDKSGLPNDRFSAERPEGSISTLTIQRTEQRDSAMYRCASSFQTGKLDEQFFGPGTRLTVL.

V is TRBV28 and J is TRBJ2-7; TRBD1 aligns across 7 bases. The CDR3 has 14 residues. CDR1 and CDR2 from the germline V gene are MDHEN and SYDVKM. V shed 6 bases, J shed 3 bases, and the junction held 8 bases outside the gene matches. As DNA, the CDR3 is TGTGCCAGCAGAAGGACAGGAAGAAACTACGAGCAGTACTTC. Its protein is CASRRTGRNYEQYF.

The V gene is TRBV7-9, the J gene TRBJ1-3; D unresolved. The length of the CDR3 is 14 residues. CDR1 is SEHNR and CDR2 is FQNEAQ in the germline V gene (reference sequence). V lost 5 bases, J lost 5 bases, and 13 bases lay in between. In DNA, the CDR3 is TGTGCCAGCAGCCCAGGTCTCGGCCGAAACACCATATATTTT. Translating it yields CASSPGLGRNTIYF.

J is TRBJ1-3 and V is TRBV6-5; D is unresolved. The germline V gene has CDR1 MNHEY and CDR2 SVGAGI. Trimming took 4 bases from V and 7 from J, leaving 11 bases between them. This CDR3 contains 13 residues. As DNA, the CDR3 is TGTGCCAGCAGTTCCATTACTAGTAACACCATATATTTT. Protein: CASSSITSNTIYF.

The rearrangement links TRBV2 to TRBJ2-5; D is unclear. Germline loops: CDR1 SNHLY, CDR2 FYNNEI. The CDR3 contains 14 residues. The germline V and J ends were trimmed by 4 bases and 5 bases, with 14 bases remaining between them. The DNA for the CDR3 is TGTGCCAGCAGTGTCGTACGAGAAGGGGAGACCCAGTACTTC. It encodes CASSVVREGETQYF.